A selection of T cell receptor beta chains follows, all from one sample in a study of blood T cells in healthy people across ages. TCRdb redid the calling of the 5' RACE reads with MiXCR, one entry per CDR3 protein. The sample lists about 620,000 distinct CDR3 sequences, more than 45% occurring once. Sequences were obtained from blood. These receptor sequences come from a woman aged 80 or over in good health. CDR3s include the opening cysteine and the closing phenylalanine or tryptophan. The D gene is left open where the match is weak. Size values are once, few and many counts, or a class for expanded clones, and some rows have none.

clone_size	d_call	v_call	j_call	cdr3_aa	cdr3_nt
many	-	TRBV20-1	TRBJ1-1	CSANPGRTEAFF	TGCAGTGCTAACCCAGGGAGAACTGAAGCTTTCTTT
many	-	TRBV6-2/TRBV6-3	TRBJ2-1	CASTAGIGSYNEQFF	TGTGCCAGCACCGCCGGGATCGGCTCCTACAATGAGCAGTTCTTC
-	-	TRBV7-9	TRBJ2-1	CASSLVGGSEQFF	TGTGCCAGCAGCTTAGTGGGAGGCAGTGAGCAGTTCTTC
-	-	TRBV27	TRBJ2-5	CASRNLQETQYF	TGTGCCAGCAGAAACCTCCAAGAGACCCAGTACTTC
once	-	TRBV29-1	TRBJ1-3	CSVVSGLGGNTIYF	TGCAGCGTTGTCTCGGGGTTGGGTGGAAACACCATATATTTT
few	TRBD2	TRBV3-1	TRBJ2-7	CASSQRAGLAGEQYF	TGTGCCAGCAGCCAAAGGGCCGGACTAGCGGGCGAGCAGTACTTC
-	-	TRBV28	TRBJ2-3	CASSLPPQGRGTDTQYF	TGTGCCAGCAGTCTCCCCCCCCAGGGGCGGGGTACAGATACGCAGTATTTT
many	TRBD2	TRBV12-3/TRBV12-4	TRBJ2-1	CASSLTSGGRVLYNEQFF	TGTGCCAGCAGTTTGACTAGCGGTGGAAGGGTGCTCTACAATGAGCAGTTCTTC
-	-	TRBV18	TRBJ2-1	CASSPSANEQFF	TGTGCCAGCTCACCATCAGCGAATGAGCAGTTCTTC
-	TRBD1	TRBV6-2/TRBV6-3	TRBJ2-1	CATSDRVYNEQFF	TGTGCCACCTCGGACAGGGTCTACAATGAGCAGTTCTTC
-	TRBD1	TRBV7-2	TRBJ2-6	CASSAYLGTGTSGANVLTF	TGTGCCAGCAGCGCCTACCTAGGGACAGGGACCTCTGGGGCCAACGTCCTGACTTTC
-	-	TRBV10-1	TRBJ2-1	CASSEGTGRVNEQFF	TGCGCCAGCAGTGAGGGGACGGGCAGGGTGAATGAGCAGTTCTTC
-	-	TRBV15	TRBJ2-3	CATSSPGTRSTDTQYF	TGTGCCACCAGCAGCCCCGGGACAAGAAGCACAGATACGCAGTATTTT
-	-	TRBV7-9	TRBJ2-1	CASSLYGYEQFF	TGTGCCAGCAGCTTATACGGGTATGAGCAGTTCTTC
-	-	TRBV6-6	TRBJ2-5	CASSYGRTGTKIETQYF	TGTGCCAGCAGTTATGGTCGCACAGGGACGAAGATAGAGACCCAGTACTTC
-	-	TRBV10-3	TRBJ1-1	CAIKQGGRTEAFF	TGTGCCATCAAGCAGGGTGGGCGGACTGAAGCTTTCTTT
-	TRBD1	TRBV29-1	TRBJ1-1	CSFRDRGLMNTEAFF	TGCAGCTTCCGGGACAGGGGGCTAATGAACACTGAAGCTTTCTTT
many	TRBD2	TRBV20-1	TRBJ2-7	CSATGTSGSNPWYEQYF	TGCAGTGCTACCGGGACTAGCGGGTCCAACCCCTGGTACGAGCAGTACTTC
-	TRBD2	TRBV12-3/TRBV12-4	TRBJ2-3	CASTKRGSFADTEYF	TGTGCCAGCACCAAGCGGGGTTCGTTCGCAGATACGGAGTATTTT
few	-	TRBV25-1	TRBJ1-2	CASSERGGRRNYGYTF	TGTGCCAGCAGTGAAAGGGGGGGCAGACGGAACTATGGCTACACCTTC
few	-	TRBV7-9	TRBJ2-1	CASSLRIGAYNEQFF	TGTGCCAGCAGCTTAAGGATAGGGGCCTACAATGAGCAGTTCTTC
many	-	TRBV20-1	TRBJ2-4	CSASQVFSLAKNIQYF	TGCAGTGCTAGCCAGGTTTTCTCTCTAGCCAAAAACATTCAGTACTTC
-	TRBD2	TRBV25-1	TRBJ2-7	CASGWEGYEQYF	TGTGCCAGCGGGTGGGAGGGTTACGAGCAGTACTTC
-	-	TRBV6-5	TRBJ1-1	CASRNSGVLTEAFF	TGTGCCAGCAGAAACTCCGGGGTTCTCACTGAAGCTTTCTTT
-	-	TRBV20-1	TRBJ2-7	CSAREFGGMDEQYF	TGCAGTGCTAGGGAGTTCGGGGGAATGGACGAGCAGTACTTC
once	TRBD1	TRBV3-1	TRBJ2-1	CASSQRGQGARAKNEQFF	TGTGCCAGCAGCCAACGCGGACAGGGGGCTCGGGCGAAGAATGAGCAGTTCTTC
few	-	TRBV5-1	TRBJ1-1	CASSTQGSGNTEAFF	TGCGCCAGCAGCACCCAGGGGTCTGGAAACACTGAAGCTTTCTTT
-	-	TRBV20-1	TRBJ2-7	CSARDNIYEQYF	TGCAGTGCTAGGGACAACATCTACGAGCAGTACTTC
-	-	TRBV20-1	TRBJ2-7	CSARLGGYEQYF	TGCAGTGCTAGGTTAGGGGGCTACGAGCAGTACTTC
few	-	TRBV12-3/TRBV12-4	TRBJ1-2	CASSFRPSYGYTF	TGTGCCAGCAGTTTCCGACCTAGCTATGGCTACACCTTC
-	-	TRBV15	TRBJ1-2	CATSTTPGRTAYGYTF	TGTGCCACCAGCACAACTCCGGGGAGGACGGCCTATGGCTACACCTTC
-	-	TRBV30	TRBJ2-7	CAWGMASYEQYF	TGTGCCTGGGGTATGGCTTCCTACGAGCAGTACTTC
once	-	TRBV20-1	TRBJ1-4	CSVPPWGGDEKLFF	TGCAGTGTTCCCCCCTGGGGCGGCGATGAAAAACTGTTTTTT
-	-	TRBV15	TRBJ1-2	CAASRDLISHPKNSYGYTF	TGTGCCGCCAGCAGAGATTTAATTAGTCACCCTAAGAACAGCTATGGCTACACCTTC
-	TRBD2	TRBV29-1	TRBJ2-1	CSVEVRRTSGFYNEQFF	TGCAGCGTTGAAGTACGTCGGACTAGCGGGTTTTACAATGAGCAGTTCTTC
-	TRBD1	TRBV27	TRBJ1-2	CASRRTGGSYGYTF	TGTGCCAGCAGACGGACAGGGGGTTCTTATGGCTACACCTTC
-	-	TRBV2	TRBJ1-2	CASSESQGIAGYTF	TGTGCCAGCAGTGAAAGTCAGGGGATCGCTGGCTACACCTTC
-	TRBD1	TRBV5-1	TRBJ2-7	CASSVTGQGARYEQYF	TGCGCCAGCAGCGTAACCGGACAGGGGGCTAGGTACGAGCAGTACTTC
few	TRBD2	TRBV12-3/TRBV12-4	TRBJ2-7	CASSPPVAGGSYEQYF	TGTGCCAGCAGTCCGCCAGTAGCGGGGGGCTCCTACGAGCAGTACTTC
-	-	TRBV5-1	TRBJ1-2	CASSFSNLYGYTF	TGCGCCAGCAGCTTTTCGAATCTCTATGGCTACACCTTC
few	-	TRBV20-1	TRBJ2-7	CSAGVFYEQYF	TGCAGTGCTGGGGTTTTTTACGAGCAGTACTTC
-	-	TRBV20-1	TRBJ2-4	CSARVHPEGAEDIQYF	TGCAGTGCTAGGGTCCACCCGGAAGGGGCCGAGGACATTCAGTACTTC